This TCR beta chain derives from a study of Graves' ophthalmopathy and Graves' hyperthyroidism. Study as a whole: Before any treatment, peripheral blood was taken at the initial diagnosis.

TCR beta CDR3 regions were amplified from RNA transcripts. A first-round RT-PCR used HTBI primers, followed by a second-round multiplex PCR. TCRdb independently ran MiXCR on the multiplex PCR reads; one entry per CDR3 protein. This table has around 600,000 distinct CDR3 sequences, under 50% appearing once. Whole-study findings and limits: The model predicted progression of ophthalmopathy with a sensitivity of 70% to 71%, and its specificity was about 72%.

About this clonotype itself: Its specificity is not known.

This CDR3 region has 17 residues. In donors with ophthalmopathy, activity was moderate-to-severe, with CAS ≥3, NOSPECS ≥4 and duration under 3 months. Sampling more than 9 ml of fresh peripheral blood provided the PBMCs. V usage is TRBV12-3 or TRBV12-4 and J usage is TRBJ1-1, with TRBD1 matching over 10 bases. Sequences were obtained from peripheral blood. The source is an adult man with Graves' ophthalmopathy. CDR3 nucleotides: TGTGCTAGTGGTTTGTCAGGCGACAGGGGGCTTTTCGCTGAAGCTTTCTTT. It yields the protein CASGLSGDRGLFAEAFF.